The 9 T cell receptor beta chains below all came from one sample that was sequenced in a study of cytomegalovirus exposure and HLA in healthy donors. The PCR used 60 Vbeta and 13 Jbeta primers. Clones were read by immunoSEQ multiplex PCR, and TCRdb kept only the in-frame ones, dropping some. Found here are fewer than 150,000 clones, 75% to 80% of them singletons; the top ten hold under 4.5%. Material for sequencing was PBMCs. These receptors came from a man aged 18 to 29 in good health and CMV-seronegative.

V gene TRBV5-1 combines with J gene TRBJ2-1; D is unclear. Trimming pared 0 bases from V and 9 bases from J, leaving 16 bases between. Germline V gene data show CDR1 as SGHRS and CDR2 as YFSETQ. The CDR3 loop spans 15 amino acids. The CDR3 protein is CASSLGPTLGAEQFF. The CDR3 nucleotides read TGCGCCAGCAGCTTGGGACCCACCTTGGGCGCTGAGCAGTTCTTC.

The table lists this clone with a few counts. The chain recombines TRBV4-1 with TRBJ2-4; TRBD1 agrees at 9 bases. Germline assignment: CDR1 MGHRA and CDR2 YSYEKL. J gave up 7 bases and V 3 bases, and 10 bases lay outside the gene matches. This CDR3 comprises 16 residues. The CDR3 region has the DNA TGCGCCAGCAGCCAGGTCAGACAGGGGGAAGGGAACATTCAGTACTTC. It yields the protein CASSQVRQGEGNIQYF.

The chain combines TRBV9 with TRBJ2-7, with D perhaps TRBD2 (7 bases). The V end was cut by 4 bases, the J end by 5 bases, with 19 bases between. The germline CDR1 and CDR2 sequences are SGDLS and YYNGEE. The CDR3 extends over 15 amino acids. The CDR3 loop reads CASSRGGLAGHEQYF. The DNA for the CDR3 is TGTGCCAGCAGCAGGGGGGGGCTAGCAGGGCACGAGCAGTACTTC.

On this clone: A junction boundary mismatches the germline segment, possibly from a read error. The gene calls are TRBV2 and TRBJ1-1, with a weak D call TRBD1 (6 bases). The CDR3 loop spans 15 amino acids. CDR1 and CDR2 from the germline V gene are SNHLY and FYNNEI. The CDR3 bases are TGTGCCAGCAGTGGCCGCCTTACAGGGAACGCTGAAGCTTTCTTT. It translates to CASSGRLTGNAEAFF.

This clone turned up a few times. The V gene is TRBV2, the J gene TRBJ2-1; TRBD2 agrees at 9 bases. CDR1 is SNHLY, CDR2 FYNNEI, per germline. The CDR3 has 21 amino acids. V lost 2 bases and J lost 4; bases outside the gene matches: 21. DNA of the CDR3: TGTGCCAGCAGTGAACCCTGGGGCGGGAGGGTCTACGGTCGCTCGTACAATGAGCAGTTCTTC. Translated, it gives CASSEPWGGRVYGRSYNEQFF. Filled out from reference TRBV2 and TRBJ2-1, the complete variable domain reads EPEVTQTPSHQVTQMGQEVILRCVPISNHLYFYWYRQILGQKVEFLVSFYNNEISEKSEIFDDQFSVERPDGSNFTLKIRSTKLEDSAMYFCASSEPWGGRVYGRSYNEQFFGPGTRLTVL.

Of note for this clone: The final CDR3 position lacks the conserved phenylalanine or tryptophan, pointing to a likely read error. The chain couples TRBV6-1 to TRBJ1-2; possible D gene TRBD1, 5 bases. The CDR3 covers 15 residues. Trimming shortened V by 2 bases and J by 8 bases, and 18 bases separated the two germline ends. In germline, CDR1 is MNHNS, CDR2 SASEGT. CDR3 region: CASSESRSQGGGYTL. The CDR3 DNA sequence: TGTGCCAGCAGTGAATCGAGAAGTCAGGGAGGAGGCTACACCCTC.

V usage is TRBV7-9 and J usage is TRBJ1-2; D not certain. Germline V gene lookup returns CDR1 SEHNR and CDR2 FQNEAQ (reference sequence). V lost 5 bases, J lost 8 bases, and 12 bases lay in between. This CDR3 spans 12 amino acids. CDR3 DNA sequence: TGTGCCAGCAGCAAGCCTGGGAGAGGCTACACCTTC. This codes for CASSKPGRGYTF.

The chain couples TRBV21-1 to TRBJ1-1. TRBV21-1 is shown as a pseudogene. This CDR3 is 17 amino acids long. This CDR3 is CASSKEAGEGWNTEAFF. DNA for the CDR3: TGTGCCAGCAGCAAAGAAGCCGGGGAGGGTTGGAACACTGAAGCTTTCTTT.

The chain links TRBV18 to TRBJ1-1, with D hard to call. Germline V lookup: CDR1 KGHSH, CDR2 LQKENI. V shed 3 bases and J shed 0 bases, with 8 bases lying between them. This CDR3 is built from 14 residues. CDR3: CASSPNAVNTEAFF. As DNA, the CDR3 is TGTGCCAGCTCACCGAACGCGGTGAACACTGAAGCTTTCTTT. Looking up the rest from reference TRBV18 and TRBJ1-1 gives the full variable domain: NAGVMQNPRHLVRRRGQEARLRCSPMKGHSHVYWYRQLPEEGLKFMVYLQKENIIDESGMPKERFSAEFPKEGPSILRIQQVVRGDSAAYFCASSPNAVNTEAFFGQGTRLTVV.